One and the same sample provided the 22 T cell receptor beta chains below, sequenced in a study of blood T cell repertoires in COVID-19. Measured with immunoSEQ multiplex PCR; TCRdb has only the in-frame clones, and not every one. This table holds about 360,000 clones, about four fifths found once. Sequenced material: peripheral blood. Source of these receptors: a human donor with acute or convalescent COVID-19. The donor label of this sample is uncertain.

This chain connects TRBV4-1 to TRBJ1-1, with a possible D match to TRBD1 (6 bases). Trimming took 1 base from V and 1 from J, leaving 13 bases between them. This CDR3 is 16 amino acids long. Looked up from germline, CDR1 is MGHRA and CDR2 is YSYEKL. CDR3 amino acids: CASSQGGGQWNTEAFF. CDR3 coding DNA: TGCGCCAGCAGCCAAGGGGGCGGACAGTGGAACACTGAAGCTTTCTTT.

The chain employs TRBV19 and TRBJ1-4; D unresolved. Germline V gene sequence: CDR1 LNHDA, CDR2 SQIVND (reference sequence). With 7 bases removed from V and 7 bases from J, the gap between germline ends came to 13 bases. CDR3 size: 13 residues. CDR3: CASKVAGSEKLFF. The CDR3 DNA reads TGTGCCAGTAAAGTGGCAGGTAGTGAAAAACTGTTTTTT.

The CDR3 loop is CASTNRQGSGELFF. The CDR3 coding sequence is TGTGCCAGCACGAACCGTCAGGGGTCCGGGGAGCTGTTTTTT. The V call is TRBV6-5, the J call TRBJ2-2; D is possibly TRBD1 (6 bases). Germline V gives CDR1 MNHEY, CDR2 SVGAGI. The germline V and J ends were trimmed by 7 bases and 6 bases, with 15 bases remaining between them. The CDR3 totals 14 residues.

This rearrangement joins TRBV5-1 to TRBJ1-1, with D possibly TRBD1 on 5 matching bases. CDR3 length equals 14 residues. Germline V gene lookup returns CDR1 SGHRS and CDR2 YFSETQ. The V and J ends lost 0 bases and 1 base respectively, with 7 bases between them. The CDR3 loop is CASSLGDSNTEAFF. The CDR3 DNA sequence: TGCGCCAGCAGCTTGGGGGACTCGAACACTGAAGCTTTCTTT.

This clone appeared once. CDR3 sequence: CASIKLAGGIGEQFF. The CDR3 bases are TGTGCCAGTATTAAACTAGCGGGAGGAATCGGTGAGCAGTTCTTC. The rearrangement links TRBV19 to TRBJ2-1; 12 bases fit TRBD2. CDR1 is LNHDA, CDR2 SQIVND, per germline (reference sequence). There are 15 residues in the CDR3. After removal of 7 bases from V and 9 bases from J, the junction contained 10 bases not matched to a gene.

The chain combines TRBV5-5 with TRBJ1-6; the D is unclear. Looked up from germline, CDR1 is SGHKS and CDR2 is YYEKEE (reference sequence). This CDR3 comprises 13 residues. V shed 3 bases and J shed 5 bases, with 6 bases lying between them. CDR3 in amino acids: CASSSTDNSPLHF. In DNA, the CDR3 is TGTGCCAGCAGCTCTACCGATAATTCACCCCTCCACTTT.

The rearrangement uses TRBV6-1 and TRBJ1-3; D gene unclear. Germline-derived CDR1 and CDR2 are MNHNS and SASEGT. Trimming left V 3 bases short and J 2 bases short, with 8 bases between. The CDR3 covers 14 residues. The CDR3, as DNA: TGTGCCAGCAGTGATTGGAGGCCTGGAAACACCATATATTTT. This translates into CASSDWRPGNTIYF.

Concerning this clone: The sample holds other DNA sequences that translate to the same CDR3. J is TRBJ2-7 and V is TRBV28; a weak D match, TRBD1 (5 bases). CDR3 length: 12 residues. Trimming removed 3 bases from V and 4 bases from J, with 7 bases in between. Germline assignment: CDR1 MDHEN and CDR2 SYDVKM. CDR3 nucleotide sequence: TGTGCCAGCAGTTTGGGGCGGTACGAGCAGTACTTC. Amino acids: CASSLGRYEQYF.

The V call is TRBV28, the J call TRBJ1-1; D possibly corresponds to TRBD1 (5 bases). Trimming pared 2 bases from V and 3 bases from J, leaving 10 bases between. CDR1 MDHEN and CDR2 SYDVKM come from the germline V gene. The CDR3 is made up of 14 amino acids. The CDR3 bases are TGTGCCAGCAGTTTAGTCGGGGGGTACACTGAAGCTTTCTTT. Residues: CASSLVGGYTEAFF.

V is TRBV2 and J is TRBJ2-7; 13 nucleotides align to TRBD2. CDR3 length: 18 residues. CDR1 SNHLY and CDR2 FYNNEI come from the germline V gene. J gave up 2 bases and V 5 bases, and 12 bases lay outside the gene matches. This CDR3 reads CASSFPGLAGPVTYEQYF. CDR3 in DNA: TGTGCCAGCAGTTTCCCGGGACTAGCGGGGCCAGTTACCTACGAGCAGTACTTC.

V usage is TRBV7-8 and J usage is TRBJ1-2; 7 bases are shared with TRBD1. V lost 5 bases, J lost 4 bases, and 7 bases stayed unmatched. This CDR3 contains 14 residues. Germline lookup yields CDR1 SGHVS and CDR2 FQNEAQ. The CDR3 loop reads CASSADRDPYGYTF. The CDR3, as DNA: TGTGCCAGCAGCGCCGACAGGGATCCCTATGGCTACACCTTC. The variable domain in full, completed from reference TRBV7-8 and TRBJ1-2, reads GAGVSQSPRYKVAKRGQDVALRCDPISGHVSLFWYQQALGQGPEFLTYFQNEAQLDKSGLPSDRFFAERPEGSVSTLKIQRTQQEDSAVYLCASSADRDPYGYTFGSGTRLTVV.

This clone was observed a handful of times. The chain uses TRBV2 and TRBJ2-1; D is unclear. CDR1 and CDR2 (germline): SNHLY, FYNNEI. The CDR3 is made up of 11 amino acids. Trimming removed 7 bases from V and 9 bases from J, with 10 bases in between. CDR3 nucleotides: TGTGCCAGCACTTATACAGCTGAGCAGTTCTTC. This codes for CASTYTAEQFF. The full variable domain, in which reference TRBV2 and TRBJ2-1 provide the parts outside the CDR3, is EPEVTQTPSHQVTQMGQEVILRCVPISNHLYFYWYRQILGQKVEFLVSFYNNEISEKSEIFDDQFSVERPDGSNFTLKIRSTKLEDSAMYFCASTYTAEQFFGPGTRLTVL.

This clone was counted between two and nine times. This chain uses TRBV9 with TRBJ2-3; 8 nucleotides match TRBD1. Germline V gene lookup returns CDR1 SGDLS and CDR2 YYNGEE. Trimming took 3 bases from V and 9 from J; bases not matched to a gene: 9. This CDR3 contains 14 residues. In DNA, the CDR3 is TGTGCCAGCAGCGGAGGGACAGGTAAAGACACGCAGTATTTT. Protein sequence: CASSGGTGKDTQYF.

J is TRBJ2-7 and V is TRBV6-5; the match to TRBD1 covers 8 bases. Germline V CDR1 and CDR2: MNHEY, SVGAGI. The trim removed 6 bases at V and 4 bases at J, leaving 8 bases unmatched. This CDR3 comprises 14 residues. CDR3 nucleotide sequence: TGTGCCAGCAGCTCCGGGACAGGTCGTTACGAGCAGTACTTC. Translated, it gives CASSSGTGRYEQYF.

Concerning this clone itself: The sample carries other DNA sequences with the same CDR3. The chain has TRBV9 and TRBJ2-1; possibly TRBD1 for D (6 bases). From germline, CDR1 is SGDLS and CDR2 YYNGEE. Deletions cut 0 bases from V and 3 bases from J, with 7 bases between. There are 14 residues in the CDR3. The CDR3 spells CASSVGGGYNEQFF. CDR3 sequence (DNA): TGTGCCAGCAGCGTAGGAGGGGGCTACAATGAGCAGTTCTTC.

V and J are TRBV5-1 and TRBJ2-7, with a possible D match to TRBD2 (6 bases). Trimming removed 1 base from V and 6 bases from J, with 20 bases in between. The CDR3 covers 16 residues. The germline V gene encodes CDR1 SGHRS and CDR2 YFSETQ. CDR3 sequence (DNA): TGCGCCAGCAGCTTGAGGGAAGCGGGTGCTGCCGGCGAGCAGTACTTC. The encoded protein is CASSLREAGAAGEQYF. Together with reference TRBV5-1 and TRBJ2-7, the CDR3 gives the full variable domain: KAGVTQTPRYLIKTRGQQVTLSCSPISGHRSVSWYQQTPGQGLQFLFEYFSETQRNKGNFPGRFSGRQFSNSRSEMNVSTLELGDSALYLCASSLREAGAAGEQYFGPGTRLTVT.

The rearrangement links TRBV7-6 to TRBJ1-1, with D maybe TRBD1 (5 bases). Trimming shortened V by 3 bases and J by 0 bases, and 8 bases separated the two germline ends. CDR3 length: 14 residues. CDR1 SGHVS and CDR2 FNYEAQ come from the germline V gene. CDR3: CASSLGPLNTEAFF. The DNA of the CDR3 is TGTGCCAGCAGCTTGGGGCCTTTGAACACTGAAGCTTTCTTT.

The chain employs TRBV28 and TRBJ1-2, with 8 bases lining up with TRBD1. CDR1 is MDHEN, CDR2 SYDVKM, per germline. The CDR3 consists of 15 residues. After removal of 6 bases from V and 8 bases from J, the junction contained 14 bases not matched to a gene. CDR3 in DNA: TGTGCCAGCAGGCCCCAAACAGGGGGTCACTCGGGCTACACCTTC. As protein: CASRPQTGGHSGYTF.

The chain has TRBV7-8 and TRBJ1-6; TRBD1 agrees at 7 bases. Germline CDR1 reads SGHVS; CDR2 reads FQNEAQ. The V segment lost 4 bases and the J segment 6 bases; nucleotides outside the gene matches: 6. The CDR3 has 15 amino acids. In DNA, the CDR3 is TGTGCCAGCAGCTCCTTTGGGACAGCTAATTCACCCCTCCACTTT. It specifies CASSSFGTANSPLHF.

The chain is built from TRBV29-1 and TRBJ2-7; weak D call: TRBD2 (5 bases). The V and J ends lost 1 base and 5 bases respectively, with 9 bases between them. The CDR3 has 12 residues. Germline V CDR1 and CDR2: SQVTM, ANQGSEA. The CDR3 DNA follows: TGCAGCGTTGAAGGAACTAGGAACGAGCAGTACTTC. The encoded protein is CSVEGTRNEQYF.

This clone was picked up a small number of times. This chain joins TRBV4-1 and TRBJ1-4; TRBD1 might be the D (6 bases). From germline, CDR1 is MGHRA and CDR2 YSYEKL. The CDR3 is 14 amino acids. The V end was cut by 5 bases, the J end by 4 bases, with 11 bases between. The CDR3 sequence: CASSTQGSNEKLFF. For the CDR3, the DNA is TGCGCCAGCAGCACTCAGGGGAGTAATGAAAAACTGTTTTTT.

The V gene is TRBV18, the J gene TRBJ2-7; 7 positions agree with TRBD1. Germline CDR1 is KGHSH and CDR2 is LQKENI. The CDR3 sequence is 16 residues long. V shed 3 bases, J shed 0 bases, and the junction held 8 bases outside the gene matches. CDR3 loop: CASSPLGQSSSYEQYF. DNA for the CDR3: TGTGCCAGCTCACCCCTGGGACAGTCGAGCTCCTACGAGCAGTACTTC. Together with reference TRBV18 and TRBJ2-7, the CDR3 gives the full variable domain: NAGVMQNPRHLVRRRGQEARLRCSPMKGHSHVYWYRQLPEEGLKFMVYLQKENIIDESGMPKERFSAEFPKEGPSILRIQQVVRGDSAAYFCASSPLGQSSSYEQYFGPGTRLTVT.